The 10 T cell receptor beta chains reported below all come from one sample, sequenced in a study of blood T cells in healthy people across ages. Next came a second PCR, run for about 7 to 12 cycles, which used a sample-barcoded 5' primer along with a J-beta primer mix. TCRdb reanalysed the 5' RACE reads using MiXCR and keeps one entry per CDR3 protein. This table has about 750,000 distinct CDR3 sequences, roughly 50% appearing once. The sequencing input was blood. The receptors come from a man at least 80 years old in good health.

In its sample, this clonotype was seen a few times. The chain is built from TRBV6-2 or TRBV6-3 and TRBJ2-7; D is undetermined. The germline gives CDR1 MNHEY, CDR2 SVGEGT. V lost 0 bases and J 2 bases, leaving 14 bases between the germline ends. The CDR3 has 16 amino acids. DNA of the CDR3: TGTGCCAGCAGTTACTCGCCCGGGCCGATTCCCTACGAGCAGTACTTC. Translation gives CASSYSPGPIPYEQYF.

The chain has TRBV4-2 and TRBJ2-4; D gene uncertain. Germline lookup yields CDR1 LGHNA and CDR2 YNFKEQ. This CDR3 has 16 residues. The ends were cut back, 3 bases at V and 0 bases at J, with 12 bases in the middle. The DNA for the CDR3 is TGTGCCAGCAGCCACACGGGCCCATTAGCCAAAAACATTCAGTACTTC. Its protein product is CASSHTGPLAKNIQYF.

The chain employs TRBV12-3 or TRBV12-4 and TRBJ2-1; a weak D match, TRBD2 (5 bases). The CDR3 is 12 amino acids. Trimming stripped 1 base from V and 14 bases from J, with 12 bases between. The CDR3 bases are TGTGCCAGCAGTTTAGGTCGGGGTACTGAGTTCTTC. This translates into CASSLGRGTEFF.

Note on this clonotype: A read error may be the cause here, since a much bigger clone is one base away. V gene TRBV5-1 combines with J gene TRBJ2-5; D is undetermined. Germline V CDR1 and CDR2: SGHRS, YFSETQ. The CDR3 consists of 12 residues. The CDR3 region is CVSSLAGETQYF. CDR3 nucleotides: TGCGTCAGCAGCTTGGCCGGAGAGACCCAGTACTTC.

The chain carries TRBV6-4 and TRBJ1-1; possible D gene TRBD1, 5 bases. CDR1 and CDR2 from the germline V gene are MRHNA and SNTAGT. Trimming pared 4 bases from V and 1 base from J, leaving 10 bases between. The CDR3 consists of 14 residues. Written as DNA, the CDR3 is TGTGCCAGCAGTGTGTATGGGGGGAACACTGAAGCTTTCTTT. It is translated as CASSVYGGNTEAFF.

This chain uses TRBV2 with TRBJ1-2, with D uncertain. Germline CDR1 reads SNHLY; CDR2 reads FYNNEI. Trimming shortened V by 3 bases and J by 4 bases, and 9 bases separated the two germline ends. This CDR3 region has 13 residues. CDR3 amino acids: CASSERAGYGYTF. CDR3 nucleotides: TGTGCCAGCAGTGAGCGGGCGGGCTATGGCTACACCTTC.

CDR3 DNA sequence: TGTGCCAGCAGCAGCCTTAGCGCAGATACGCAGTATTTT. The encoded protein is CASSSLSADTQYF. The chain links TRBV13 to TRBJ2-3; tentative D call: TRBD2 (5 bases). Germline V lookup: CDR1 PRHDT, CDR2 FYEKMQ (reference sequence). V was shortened by 5 bases and J by 4 bases, with 10 bases between the two germline ends. CDR3 length: 13 residues.

This clonotype was seen only a few times. This rearrangement joins TRBV5-1 to TRBJ2-1; 7 nucleotides align to TRBD2. CDR1 and CDR2 (germline): SGHRS, YFSETQ. V dropped 3 bases and J dropped 4; count of bases not matched to a gene: 4. The length of the CDR3 is 14 residues. CDR3 sequence reads: CASSWGTTYNEQFF. The CDR3 DNA sequence: TGCGCCAGCAGCTGGGGGACTACTTACAATGAGCAGTTCTTC.

The chain is built from TRBV6-1 and TRBJ2-7; 11 bases line up with TRBD2. Germline loops: CDR1 MNHNS, CDR2 SASEGT. The CDR3 consists of 16 residues. V shed 1 base, J shed 3 bases, and the junction held 5 bases outside the gene matches. CDR3 sequence reads: CASSEVSGRAYYEQYF. The CDR3 nucleotides read TGTGCCAGCAGTGAAGTTAGCGGGAGGGCCTACTACGAGCAGTACTTC.

The CDR3 loop reads CASNHRRGDVTDTQYF. As DNA, the CDR3 is TGTGCCAGCAACCATAGGCGGGGAGACGTCACAGATACGCAGTATTTT. The J gene is TRBJ2-3, the V gene TRBV28, with D possibly being TRBD2 (6 bases). V dropped 7 bases and J dropped 2 bases, with 19 bases sitting between them. The CDR3 covers 16 residues. Germline V gene sequence: CDR1 MDHEN, CDR2 SYDVKM.